These T cell receptor beta chains were read from a single sample in a study of OX40 agonist ivuxolimab in advanced cancers. Using immunoSEQ multiplex PCR, the repertoire was profiled, and TCRdb retains in-frame clones only, with some absent. The sample has about 52,000 clones, 80% to 90% seen once. The sequenced sample was CD4+ or CD8+ T cells sorted from blood, obtained in a trial of the OX40 agonist ivuxolimab. The receptors originated from an adult with an advanced solid tumor such as melanoma, head and neck, liver or kidney cancer. Each CDR3 is given with its conserved first and last residue. A D gene is named only where the DNA matches it firmly. Clone sizes are given selectively: once, few, many, or a class where the clone is expanded.

size | J | D | V | DNA | CDR3
few | TRBJ2-1 | - | TRBV9 | TGTGCCAGCAGCGTAGGGCAACCGAGGGATGAGCAGTTCTTC | CASSVGQPRDEQFF
- | TRBJ2-1 | - | TRBV2 | TGTGCCACCAGCTATAGCTCCCGTAATGAGCAGTTCTTC | CATSYSSRNEQFF
- | TRBJ1-2 | - | TRBV7-9 | TGTGCCAGCAGCTTCGGAGGGATCAACTATGGCTACACCTTC | CASSFGGINYGYTF
- | TRBJ1-5 | - | TRBV6-6 | TGTGCCAGCAGTGTCCGATCGGGTCAGCCCCAGCATTTT | CASSVRSGQPQHF
few | TRBJ1-1 | - | TRBV19 | TGTGCCAGTACGCCAGTGGCCCAGAACACTGAAGCTTTCTTT | CASTPVAQNTEAFF
- | TRBJ2-7 | - | TRBV30 | TGTGCCGGGGGACTGTTCTCCTACGAGCAGTACTTC | CAGGLFSYEQYF
- | TRBJ1-2 | - | TRBV5-8 | TGTGCCAGCAGCTCCCGGACGGATACCTATGGCTACACCTTC | CASSSRTDTYGYTF
- | TRBJ2-7 | - | TRBV10-3 | TGTGCCATCAGTGAGATTTCGGGCGCGGGGTACGAGCAGTACTTC | CAISEISGAGYEQYF
- | TRBJ2-7 | TRBD1 | TRBV5-1 | TGCGCCAGCAGCTTTACCTCAACAGGGGCTACGGTCAACGAGCAGTACTTC | CASSFTSTGATVNEQYF
- | TRBJ1-1 | TRBD1 | TRBV6-5 | TGTGCCAGCAGGCTTAACAGGGGTGACACTGAAGCTTTCTTT | CASRLNRGDTEAFF
- | TRBJ2-6 | - | TRBV7-9 | TGTGCCAGCAGCCGCCCGACAGGACGTAGCGGGGCCAACGTCCTGACTTTC | CASSRPTGRSGANVLTF
- | TRBJ2-2 | TRBD1 | TRBV19 | TGTGCCAGTAGTATCCACAGGGGTACGAGGGCCGGGGAGCTGTTTTTT | CASSIHRGTRAGELFF
- | TRBJ1-1 | TRBD1 | TRBV9 | TGTGCCAGCAGCGAGCGACAGGGTTTGGGCACTGAAGCTTTCTTT | CASSERQGLGTEAFF
- | TRBJ1-1 | - | TRBV18 | TGTGCCAGCTCACCACCGACGGGTCTTGACACTGAAGCTTTCTTT | CASSPPTGLDTEAFF
- | TRBJ2-7 | TRBD2 | TRBV7-8 | TGTGCCAGCAGCCAACTGACTAGCGGCTCCTACGAGCAGTACTTC | CASSQLTSGSYEQYF
- | TRBJ2-1 | - | TRBV5-5 | TGTGCCAGCAGCCTTGAAGGAGTTACCTACAATGAGCAGTTCTTC | CASSLEGVTYNEQFF
once | TRBJ2-7 | - | TRBV19 | TGTGCCAGTAGTACCCCCCTAGTAGGGGGGAGCTCCTACGAGCAGTACTTC | CASSTPLVGGSSYEQYF
- | TRBJ2-3 | - | TRBV27 | TGTGCCAGCAGGACTGTCAAAGATACGCAGTATTTT | CASRTVKDTQYF
- | TRBJ1-3 | TRBD1 | TRBV18 | TGTGCCAGCTCACCGCCGGGACAGAGATCTGGAAACACCATATATTTT | CASSPPGQRSGNTIYF
- | TRBJ2-5 | - | TRBV30 | TGTGCCTGGAGTGGGCTCCAAGAGACCCAGTACTTC | CAWSGLQETQYF
- | TRBJ1-2 | TRBD1 | TRBV2 | TGTGCCAGCAGTGGGGGACAGGCGGATGCTGGCTACACCTTC | CASSGGQADAGYTF
few | TRBJ1-1 | - | TRBV29-1 | TGCAGCGTTGAGGGGGAAGGGGAAGCTTTCTTT | CSVEGEGEAFF
- | TRBJ2-7 | - | TRBV27 | TGTGCCAGCAGCCCGAGGGGGGCCTACGAGCAGTACTTC | CASSPRGAYEQYF
- | TRBJ2-7 | TRBD2 | TRBV9 | TGTGCCAGCAGCGTCCCTAGCGGGGGGCCAGGGGAGCAGTACTTC | CASSVPSGGPGEQYF
- | TRBJ1-4 | TRBD1 | TRBV6-1 | TGTGCCAGCAGTGAAACCGGGACAGCAACTAATGAAAAACTGTTTTTT | CASSETGTATNEKLFF
- | TRBJ1-5 | - | TRBV5-8 | TGTGCCAGCAGCTTCCAGGGGATGGAACAGCCCCAGCATTTT | CASSFQGMEQPQHF
- | TRBJ1-1 | - | TRBV6-5 | TGTGCCAGCAGTTACTCGATGAGGGACACTGAAGCTTTCTTT | CASSYSMRDTEAFF
- | TRBJ2-3 | - | TRBV18 | TGTGCCAGCTCACCCCCCCGGGGGGCGGGGGAGGATACGCAGTATTTT | CASSPPRGAGEDTQYF
- | TRBJ1-4 | - | TRBV5-1 | TGCGCCAGCAGCTTGGCGCAGGCAACTAATGAAAAACTGTTTTTT | CASSLAQATNEKLFF
- | TRBJ1-6 | - | TRBV30 | TGTGCCTGGAGTGTGGCAGAGCTCTATAATTCACCCCTCCACTTT | CAWSVAELYNSPLHF
- | TRBJ2-4 | - | TRBV7-9 | TGTGCCAGCAGCCCCGAGGGGGGTAGGCGGTACTTC | CASSPEGGRRYF
once | TRBJ2-5 | TRBD2 | TRBV30 | TGTGCCTGGAGCAGGACCAGGACTAGCGGGGTCGCGGGGACCCAGTACTTC | CAWSRTRTSGVAGTQYF
- | TRBJ2-7 | - | TRBV27 | TGTGCCAGCAGTTCTCAAGACGGCTCCTACGAGCAGTACTTC | CASSSQDGSYEQYF
- | TRBJ1-6 | - | TRBV6-6 | TGTGCCAGCAGTTACTCGTCATCACCCCTCCACTTT | CASSYSSSPLHF
- | TRBJ1-1 | - | TRBV6-4 | TGTGCCAGCAGTGACTCATACGACTCCCCTTTTAACGCTGAAGCTTTCTTT | CASSDSYDSPFNAEAFF
- | TRBJ1-4 | - | TRBV18 | TGTGCCAGCTCACCACCTGGACAAAACAGCAATGAAAAACTGTTTTTT | CASSPPGQNSNEKLFF
- | TRBJ2-3 | TRBD1 | TRBV18 | TGTGCCAGCTCATCGGGACAGCCCCTTACAGATACGCAGTATTTT | CASSSGQPLTDTQYF
- | TRBJ2-1 | - | TRBV4-1 | TGCGCCAGCAGCCAAGAACGGGCAGGGGGGTACAATGAGCAGTTCTTC | CASSQERAGGYNEQFF
- | TRBJ1-1 | - | TRBV11-2 | TGTGCCAGCAGCTTCGCCTTACAGATGAACACTGAAGCTTTCTTT | CASSFALQMNTEAFF
- | TRBJ2-1 | TRBD1 | TRBV9 | TGTGCCAGCAGCCCTAGTCCCAGACAGGGGGGACCCTACAATGAGCAGTTCTTC | CASSPSPRQGGPYNEQFF
- | TRBJ2-7 | - | TRBV6-5 | TGTGCCAGCAAACTACACAGGGTTAGCTCCTACGAGCAGTACTTC | CASKLHRVSSYEQYF
- | TRBJ2-7 | TRBD2 | TRBV5-1 | TGCGCCAGCAGCTTCACCAGACCGGGGGGAGGCCCCGAGCAGTACTTC | CASSFTRPGGGPEQYF
- | TRBJ1-1 | - | TRBV9 | TGTGCCAGCAGCGTAGCTGGGGGAAAGGGGACTGAAGCTTTCTTT | CASSVAGGKGTEAFF
- | TRBJ1-6 | - | TRBV5-1 | TGCGCCAGCCATGGGGAGGGCAGCTCCTATAATTCACCCCTCCACTTT | CASHGEGSSYNSPLHF
- | TRBJ2-1 | TRBD1 | TRBV5-1 | TGCGCCAGCAGCGACGGGACAGGGGGACACAATGAGCAGTTCTTC | CASSDGTGGHNEQFF
- | TRBJ2-1 | - | TRBV5-1 | TGCGCCAGCAGCTTTGGAGGTCAGGTGGGCAATGAGCAGTTCTTC | CASSFGGQVGNEQFF